Presented here are 9 T cell receptor beta chains from one specimen sequenced in a study of blood T cell repertoires in COVID-19. This table comes from immunoSEQ multiplex PCR, and its TCRdb copy is limited to in-frame clones, with some not included. The profile shows some 20,000 clones, approximately 90% of them singletons. Sequenced material: peripheral blood. The receptors here all came from a human donor with active COVID-19. The donor label of this sample is uncertain.

This clone is a singleton in its sample. The genes are TRBV19 and TRBJ2-7; TRBD2 matches at 9 bases. This CDR3 contains 18 residues. Germline CDR1 and CDR2: LNHDA and SQIVND (reference sequence). The V segment lost 5 bases and the J segment 5 bases; nucleotides outside the gene matches: 19. The CDR3 region is CASSQYGGLAGAPHEQYF. CDR3 DNA sequence: TGTGCCAGTAGTCAATATGGGGGGTTAGCGGGAGCCCCCCACGAGCAGTACTTC.

V is TRBV6-5 and J is TRBJ2-2; a weak D match, TRBD2 (5 bases). The germline V and J ends were trimmed by 7 bases and 2 bases, with 11 bases remaining between them. Looked up from germline, CDR1 is MNHEY and CDR2 is SVGAGI. This CDR3 is built from 14 residues. DNA for the CDR3: TGTGCCAGCATGTACGGGGATAACACCGGGGAGCTGTTTTTT. Translating gives CASMYGDNTGELFF.

This chain uses TRBV5-8 with TRBJ2-1, with 7 bases aligning to TRBD1. Trimming cost V 0 bases and J 7 bases; bases outside gene matches: 13. The germline V gene encodes CDR1 SGHTS and CDR2 YDEGEE. This CDR3 is built from 17 residues. This CDR3 is CASSLDPGQSIRNEQFF. The CDR3 DNA sequence: TGTGCCAGCAGCTTGGATCCGGGACAGTCAATCCGAAATGAGCAGTTCTTC.

This clone was detected only once. The CDR3 DNA reads TGTGCCAGCAGTGAGGTTGGCGGGAGCACAGATACGCAGTATTTT. Encoded protein: CASSEVGGSTDTQYF. The chain couples TRBV28 to TRBJ2-3; perhaps TRBD2 as D (5 bases). The CDR3 covers 15 residues. Germline V gene lookup returns CDR1 MDHEN and CDR2 SYDVKM. The V and J ends lost 5 bases and 0 bases respectively, with 12 bases between them. Full variable domain (outside the CDR3, taken from reference TRBV28 and TRBJ2-3): DVKVTQSSRYLVKRTGEKVFLECVQDMDHENMFWYRQDPGLGLRLIYFSYDVKMKEKGDIPEGYSVSREKKERFSLILESASTNQTSMYLCASSEVGGSTDTQYFGPGTRLTVL.

The J gene is TRBJ1-1, the V gene TRBV11-1; weak D call: TRBD1 (6 bases). The germline V and J ends were trimmed by 4 bases and 1 base, with 7 bases remaining between them. The CDR3 has 13 amino acids. Germline assignment: CDR1 SGHAT and CDR2 FQDESV (reference sequence). CDR3 residues: CASSWTANTEAFF. Here the CDR3 DNA reads TGTGCCAGCAGCTGGACAGCGAACACTGAAGCTTTCTTT. Full variable domain (missing parts from reference TRBV11-1 and TRBJ1-1): EAEVAQSPRYKITEKSQAVAFWCDPISGHATLYWYRQILGQGPELLVQFQDESVVDDSQLPKDRFSAERLKGVDSTLKIQPAELGDSAMYLCASSWTANTEAFFGQGTRLTVV.

The chain is built from TRBV11-3 and TRBJ2-6, with 9 positions matching TRBD2. V lost 6 bases to trimming and J lost 0 bases; unmatched junction nucleotides: 15. Germline CDR1 reads SGHNT; CDR2 reads YENEEA. The CDR3 runs 20 residues. The chain's CDR3 is CASSSRVAGDRGSGANVLTF. In nucleotides, the CDR3 is TGTGCCAGCAGTTCCAGGGTAGCGGGAGACCGAGGCTCTGGGGCCAACGTCCTGACTTTC.

The V gene is TRBV19, the J gene TRBJ1-6; 7 bases fit TRBD1. V shed 5 bases and J 5 bases; nucleotides not matched to a gene: 6. The CDR3 extends over 15 amino acids. Per the germline V gene, CDR1 is LNHDA and CDR2 is SQIVND (reference sequence). CDR3 region: CASSDRDSDNSPLHF. CDR3 DNA sequence: TGTGCCAGTAGTGACCGGGACAGTGATAATTCACCCCTCCACTTT.

The chain joins TRBV12-3 or TRBV12-4 to TRBJ2-5, with unresolved D. V was pared by 4 bases and J by 5 bases, with 8 bases between. The CDR3 has 12 amino acids. The CDR3 nucleotides read TGTGCCAGCAGTTATTTGAGGGAGACCCAGTACTTC. This sequence encodes CASSYLRETQYF.

In regard to this clone: Other DNA sequences within the sample encode an identical CDR3. V and J are TRBV18 and TRBJ2-5, with 9 positions matching TRBD1. This CDR3 has 13 residues. With V trimmed by 6 bases and J by 5 bases, 4 bases remained unmatched. Germline V gene data show CDR1 as KGHSH and CDR2 as LQKENI. In DNA form, the CDR3 reads TGTGCCAGCTCCCCGGACAGGGGTGAGACCCAGTACTTC. Amino acid sequence: CASSPDRGETQYF.